This TCR beta chain was profiled in a study of T-cell reconstitution after alpha-beta-depleted transplantation in children. Study-level findings and limits: T cells produced anew were the main source of T-cell counts and diversity one year after transplant. Approximately two months post-transplant, alpha-beta T cells reportedly originated from several hundred expanded graft clones.

This clonotype has ten or more counts. Its antigen is unidentified. The germline gives CDR1 SGHTS, CDR2 YDEGEE. V dropped 0 bases and J dropped 5 bases, with 9 bases sitting between them. This CDR3 has 13 residues. It was with unique molecular identifiers that the TCRbeta library was prepared. TCRdb re-analysed the PCR reads in MiXCR, keeping a single row per CDR3 protein. Of 700,000 or so distinct CDR3 sequences listed, roughly 14% are singletons. The chain uses TRBV5-8 and TRBJ2-7, with a tentative D call TRBD2 (5 bases). This TCR came from a girl aged 2-10 years with congenital amegakaryocytic thrombocytopenia, due to receive a stem cell transplant. Material: PBMCs, obtained before TCRalphabeta/CD19-depleted stem cell transplant. CDR3 sequence (DNA): TGTGCCAGCAGCTTGGAGACTACAAACGAGCAGTACTTC. It specifies CASSLETTNEQYF.